The next 31 T cell receptor beta chains were all read from a single sample in a study of blood T cell repertoires in COVID-19. Generated by immunoSEQ multiplex PCR, the TCRdb table keeps only in-frame clones and is missing some. The table includes over 200,000 clones, roughly 90% detected once. Sequenced input: peripheral blood. Receptors were obtained from a woman between 55 and 75 years old with acute or convalescent COVID-19.

The chain couples TRBV3-1 (or the pseudogene TRBV3-2) to TRBJ1-1; tentative D call: TRBD1 (6 bases). V was trimmed by 4 bases and J by 0 bases, leaving 12 bases between them. Germline V gene lookup returns CDR1 LGHDT and CDR2 YNNKEL (reference sequence). This CDR3 comprises 15 residues. CDR3 bases: TGTGCCAGCAGCCCCCGGGGGGGCATGAACACTGAAGCTTTCTTT. Amino acids: CASSPRGGMNTEAFF.

This sequence joins TRBV20-1 and TRBJ2-1, with D maybe TRBD2 (5 bases). The CDR3 has 11 residues. Germline CDR1 and CDR2: DFQATT and SNEGSKA (reference sequence). Trimming removed 6 bases at V and 10 bases at J, with 13 bases between. This CDR3 reads CSANQRREQFF. CDR3 nucleotide sequence: TGCAGTGCCAATCAGCGGAGAGAGCAGTTCTTC.

There are a few counts of this clone. This sequence joins TRBV30 and TRBJ2-1; 8 bases match TRBD2. The CDR3 covers 11 residues. V was pared by 1 base and J by 13 bases, with 3 bases of the junction left unmatched. CDR1 is GTSNPN and CDR2 is SVGIG in the germline V gene (reference sequence). CDR3: CAWSAGGRQFF. CDR3 in DNA: TGTGCCTGGAGTGCGGGAGGGCGTCAGTTCTTC.

CDR3 DNA: TGTGCCAGCAGCCAGCGGACAGCGAACACCGGGGAGCTGTTTTTT. Its protein product is CASSQRTANTGELFF. The chain is built from TRBV7-2 and TRBJ2-2; D is perhaps TRBD1 (6 bases). Germline values: CDR1 SGHTA, CDR2 FQGNSA. This CDR3 has 15 residues. Between the trimmed V and J ends, which lost 5 bases and 0 bases, there was a span of 10 bases.

In this sample, this clone turned up once. The chain couples TRBV19 to TRBJ2-2; 8 nucleotides match TRBD1. Germline assignment: CDR1 LNHDA and CDR2 SQIVND (reference sequence). Trimming at V came to 5 bases and at J to 6 bases, leaving 5 bases not matched to a gene. This CDR3 region has 14 residues. The CDR3 bases are TGTGCCAGTAGTCCAGGGACAGGCCCCGGGGAGCTGTTTTTT. As protein: CASSPGTGPGELFF.

The CDR3 is CASSIGGYVMNTEAFF. CDR3 DNA sequence: TGTGCCAGTAGTATCGGCGGTTACGTTATGAACACTGAAGCTTTCTTT. The V call is TRBV19, the J call TRBJ1-1, with unresolved D. Trimming left V 3 bases short and J 0 bases short, with 14 bases between. CDR3 length equals 16 residues. CDR1 is LNHDA, CDR2 SQIVND, per germline (reference sequence).

The rearrangement uses TRBV21-1 and TRBJ2-2; TRBD1 reflects the table's D call only, with no check against the DNA. TRBV21-1 is assigned pseudogene status. The CDR3 extends over 17 amino acids. The CDR3 is CASSSQTGGYGTGELFF. The DNA of the CDR3 is TGTGCCAGCAGCAGTCAGACAGGGGGATATGGCACCGGGGAGCTGTTTTTT.

The chain uses TRBV19 and TRBJ1-1, with 9 bases matching TRBD1. V gave up 5 bases and J gave up 0 bases; unmatched junction bases: 10. Germline CDR1 reads LNHDA; CDR2 reads SQIVND (reference sequence). CDR3 size: 17 residues. CDR3 amino acids: CASSARGQGRMNTEAFF. For the CDR3, the DNA is TGTGCCAGTAGTGCAAGGGGACAGGGAAGGATGAACACTGAAGCTTTCTTT.

Points on this clone: The sample has other DNA sequences that encode this CDR3 too. The genes are TRBV4-1 and TRBJ2-5, with 14 positions matching TRBD2. CDR3 length: 16 amino acids. Germline CDR1 reads MGHRA; CDR2 reads YSYEKL. The V segment lost 4 bases and the J segment 4 bases; nucleotides outside the gene matches: 5. In DNA form, the CDR3 reads TGCGCCAGCAGCCGAGGACTAGCGGGAGGAGGAGAGACCCAGTACTTC. Protein product: CASSRGLAGGGETQYF.

The rearrangement joins TRBV2 to TRBJ1-4; a weak D match, TRBD1 (5 bases). Germline-derived CDR1 and CDR2 are SNHLY and FYNNEI. Trimming pared 6 bases from V and 3 bases from J, leaving 14 bases between. CDR3 length equals 15 residues. This CDR3 is CASRADRGSNEKLFF. CDR3 nucleotide sequence: TGTGCCAGCAGGGCCGACAGAGGATCTAATGAAAAACTGTTTTTT.

This clone was seen a handful of times. V and J are TRBV12-2 and TRBJ2-2; TRBD2 is the table's D call, not checked against the DNA. TRBV12-2 is classified as a pseudogene. This CDR3 has 12 amino acids. Written as DNA, the CDR3 is TGTGCAAGTCCCTGTAGTACCGGGGAGCTGTTTTTT. Its protein is CASPCSTGELFF.

This clone was detected only a few times. The chain has TRBV19 and TRBJ2-2; 10 bases align to TRBD2. This CDR3 region has 16 residues. Germline CDR1 reads LNHDA; CDR2 reads SQIVND (reference sequence). V shed 1 base, J shed 6 bases, and the junction held 5 bases outside the gene matches. In nucleotides, the CDR3 is TGTGCCAGTAGTATAGTAAGCGGGAGGGCCCCCGGGGAGCTGTTTTTT. Residues: CASSIVSGRAPGELFF.

The chain links TRBV19 to TRBJ1-5, with D perhaps matching TRBD1 (6 bases). Germline assignment: CDR1 LNHDA and CDR2 SQIVND (reference sequence). With 3 bases removed from V and 4 bases from J, the gap between germline ends came to 13 bases. The CDR3 length is 15 residues. The CDR3 DNA reads as TGTGCCAGTAGTATCGGGGGGGCAGGGAATCAGCCCCAGCATTTT. Translating it yields CASSIGGAGNQPQHF.

The V gene is TRBV18, the J gene TRBJ2-7, with 7 bases that match TRBD1. With 0 bases clipped from V and 5 bases from J, the junction kept 4 bases outside the gene matches. The CDR3 has 14 residues. The germline V gene has CDR1 KGHSH and CDR2 LQKENI. The CDR3 sequence is CASSPPTGSHEQYF. CDR3 DNA: TGTGCCAGCTCACCACCGACAGGGAGCCACGAGCAGTACTTC. The full variable domain, with the rest looked up from reference TRBV18 and TRBJ2-7, is NAGVMQNPRHLVRRRGQEARLRCSPMKGHSHVYWYRQLPEEGLKFMVYLQKENIIDESGMPKERFSAEFPKEGPSILRIQQVVRGDSAAYFCASSPPTGSHEQYFGPGTRLTVT.

The chain carries TRBV18 and TRBJ2-1; 7 positions match TRBD2. The CDR3 sequence is 12 residues long. Per the germline V gene, CDR1 is KGHSH and CDR2 is LQKENI. V lost 4 bases and J lost 8; bases outside the gene matches: 2. CDR3 loop: CASSLAGDEQFF. For the CDR3, the DNA is TGTGCCAGCTCACTAGCGGGCGATGAGCAGTTCTTC.

The chain is built from TRBV29-1 and TRBJ1-1; the match to TRBD1 covers 10 bases. CDR3 size: 13 residues. Losses at the gene ends were 4 bases for V and 5 bases for J; bases not matched to a gene: 4. CDR1 is SQVTM, CDR2 ANQGSEA, per germline. CDR3 sequence reads: CSVARTGGTEAFF. CDR3 DNA: TGCAGCGTTGCCAGGACAGGGGGAACTGAAGCTTTCTTT.

The rearrangement uses TRBV10-2 and TRBJ1-5; D call uncertain. The V end was cut by 5 bases, the J end by 2 bases, with 13 bases between. The CDR3 length is 15 residues. Germline V gene lookup returns CDR1 WSHSY and CDR2 SAAADI. The CDR3 DNA sequence: TGCGCCAGCAGTACGGGTATCGGGGGCAATCAGCCCCAGCATTTT. Residues: CASSTGIGGNQPQHF.

The CDR3 region is CAWSVPGLSDEQYF. The CDR3 DNA reads as TGTGCCTGGAGTGTACCGGGACTAAGCGACGAGCAGTACTTC. The rearrangement links TRBV30 to TRBJ2-7, with 7 bases lining up with TRBD2. The germline CDR1 and CDR2 sequences are GTSNPN and SVGIG (reference sequence). The ends lost 0 bases at V and 5 bases at J; junction bases unmatched: 7. The CDR3 has 14 residues. Together with reference TRBV30 and TRBJ2-7, the CDR3 gives the full variable domain: SQTIHQWPATLVQPVGSPLSLECTVEGTSNPNLYWYRQAAGRGLQLLFYSVGIGQISSEVPQNLSASRPQDRQFILSSKKLLLSDSGFYLCAWSVPGLSDEQYFGPGTRLTVT.

This chain joins TRBV7-9 and TRBJ2-7, with D uncertain. This CDR3 is built from 12 residues. Trimming pared 3 bases from V and 3 bases from J, leaving 6 bases between. Germline lookup yields CDR1 SEHNR and CDR2 FQNEAQ (reference sequence). In DNA, the CDR3 is TGTGCCAGCAGCTTCGCGAACTACGAGCAGTACTTC. It translates to CASSFANYEQYF.

This rearrangement joins TRBV2 to TRBJ1-2; TRBD1 matches at 7 bases. Germline values: CDR1 SNHLY, CDR2 FYNNEI. J lost 2 bases, V lost 3 bases, and 9 bases had no gene match. This CDR3 has 16 residues. Here the CDR3 reads CASSELTGSGNYGYTF. The DNA of the CDR3 is TGTGCCAGCAGTGAGCTGACAGGGAGCGGCAACTATGGCTACACCTTC.

This chain links TRBV14 with TRBJ1-3; D is perhaps TRBD1 (5 bases). The CDR3 has 14 residues. Trimming stripped 4 bases from V and 4 bases from J, with 11 bases between. Germline V gene data show CDR1 as SGHDN and CDR2 as FVKESK. Written as DNA, the CDR3 is TGTGCCAGCAGCCGCAATACAGGCGGAAACACCATATATTTT. This sequence encodes CASSRNTGGNTIYF.

The gene calls are TRBV11-2 and TRBJ1-4; 7 nucleotides line up with TRBD1. The CDR3 loop spans 15 amino acids. The V and J ends lost 7 bases and 3 bases, in that order; junction bases with no gene match: 8. Per germline, CDR1 SGHAT and CDR2 FQNNGV. The CDR3 loop is CASTVRGLPNEKLFF. The CDR3 DNA sequence: TGTGCCAGCACCGTAAGGGGGCTACCTAATGAAAAACTGTTTTTT.

V gene TRBV29-1 combines with J gene TRBJ2-3, with D possibly being TRBD1 (6 bases). V lost 4 bases and J 0 bases, leaving 17 bases between the germline ends. Germline lookup yields CDR1 SQVTM and CDR2 ANQGSEA. The CDR3 is 16 amino acids. The CDR3 bases are TGCAGCGTTGGGCCCCACCAGGGGTTTAGCACAGATACGCAGTATTTT. This encodes CSVGPHQGFSTDTQYF.

This chain links TRBV6-2 or TRBV6-3 with TRBJ1-2, with D maybe TRBD1 (6 bases). The CDR3 has 16 residues. Germline CDR1 MNHEY, CDR2 SVGEGT. The ends were cut back, 7 bases at V and 1 base at J, with 19 bases in the middle. This CDR3 is CASNPTGRALNYGYTF. The CDR3 DNA reads as TGTGCCAGCAACCCAACAGGGAGAGCTCTTAACTATGGCTACACCTTC.

The chain is built from TRBV7-9 and TRBJ2-2; 12 bases are a match to TRBD2. Germline-derived CDR1 and CDR2 are SEHNR and FQNEAQ (reference sequence). Unmatched junction bases numbered 4, after V lost 4 bases and J lost 4 bases. This CDR3 contains 16 residues. The CDR3 sequence is CASSYGLAGSTGELFF. The DNA for the CDR3 is TGTGCCAGCAGCTATGGACTAGCGGGGAGCACCGGGGAGCTGTTTTTT. Combining the CDR3 with reference TRBV7-9 and TRBJ2-2 gives the whole variable domain DTGVSQNPRHKITKRGQNVTFRCDPISEHNRLYWYRQTLGQGPEFLTYFQNEAQLEKSRLLSDRFSAERPKGSFSTLEIQRTEQGDSAMYLCASSYGLAGSTGELFFGEGSRLTVL.

The rearrangement uses TRBV3-1 (or the pseudogene TRBV3-2) and TRBJ2-4, with no clear D. The germline V gene encodes CDR1 LGHDT and CDR2 YNNKEL (reference sequence). The CDR3 spans 12 residues. The V end lost 1 base, the J end lost 8 bases, and 6 bases lay between the germline ends. CDR3 DNA: TGTGCCAGCAGCCAAGGTGGGCACATTCAGTACTTC. It codes for CASSQGGHIQYF.

V and J are TRBV24-1 and TRBJ2-1; D unclear. Germline assignment: CDR1 KGHDR and CDR2 SFDVKD. The length of the CDR3 is 11 residues. V lost 9 bases and J lost 4, with 6 bases in between. CDR3: CATGLYNEQFF. The CDR3 bases are TGTGCCACCGGCTTATACAATGAGCAGTTCTTC.

The chain joins TRBV29-1 to TRBJ2-7; 12 bases are a match to TRBD1. After removal of 3 bases from V and 4 bases from J, the junction contained 7 bases not matched to a gene. CDR1 is SQVTM, CDR2 ANQGSEA, per germline. The CDR3 totals 15 residues. As DNA, the CDR3 is TGCAGCGTTGACGAGCGGGACAGGGGGCTGTACGAGCAGTACTTC. Translating gives CSVDERDRGLYEQYF.

The genes are TRBV6-5 and TRBJ2-7; 9 nucleotides match TRBD2. Unmatched junction bases numbered 10, after V lost 4 bases and J lost 6 bases. Germline V CDR1 and CDR2: MNHEY, SVGAGI. The CDR3 has 15 residues. The CDR3 here is CASSSGTSRRGEQYF. The DNA of the CDR3 is TGTGCCAGCAGTTCCGGGACTAGCCGGAGGGGCGAGCAGTACTTC.

V is TRBV9 and J is TRBJ2-7; 7 bases fit TRBD2. Germline trimming cut 0 bases from V and 4 bases from J; bases unmatched to any gene: 4. The CDR3 loop spans 14 amino acids. The V gene's germline CDR1 is SGDLS and CDR2 YYNGEE. CDR3 sequence: CASSVAGGNYEQYF. The CDR3 coding sequence is TGTGCCAGCAGCGTAGCGGGGGGAAATTACGAGCAGTACTTC.

The V and J genes are TRBV27 and TRBJ1-6; tentatively, D is TRBD1 (5 bases). There are 17 residues in the CDR3. Trimming stripped 4 bases from V and 1 base from J, with 14 bases between. CDR1 and CDR2 from the germline V gene are MNHEY and SMNVEV (reference sequence). The CDR3: CASSWARERSYNSPLHF. The CDR3 DNA follows: TGTGCCAGCAGTTGGGCCAGGGAAAGGTCCTATAATTCACCCCTCCACTTT.